This entry concerns a single T cell receptor beta chain. By sample share, this clonotype is medium-sized (0.01 to 0.1%). It lacks a known antigen. Per-nucleotide qualities are absent, and no much larger clonotype sits a single base away. Sequenced using an Illumina Genome Analyzer IIx. TCRdb took the public reads, trimmed them with fastp at Q25, ran MiXCR for clone calling and kept in-frame beta chains. Rows are unified per CDR3 protein, each entry keeping the most common DNA and genes. The sample profile shows about 29,000 distinct CDR3 sequences; more than 15% of them were found once. Roughly 3.4% of the sample is taken by the ten largest. This entry belongs to a study of patients with pleural tuberculosis (TCRdb year 2014). The junction carries 17 bases between V and J, which are trimmed by 5 bases and 4 bases respectively. From the germline V gene (reference sequence), CDR1 is MNHEY and CDR2 is SMNVEV. Measured from the cysteine to the phenylalanine, the CDR3 is 15 residues long. Here the CDR3 DNA is all that survives: 45 bases in frame from base 1.

The rearranged chain carries TRBV27 and TRBJ1-2, and the D gene may be TRBD1, 5 bases matching. Sequences were obtained from peripheral blood. This clonotype originated in a human donor with pleural tuberculosis. The nucleotide sequence reads TGTGCCAGCAGTACCTCCCCAGGGAACCTCTATGGCTACACCTTC. This yields the protein CASSTSPGNLYGYTF.